This passage covers 26 T cell receptor beta chains from one sample sequenced in a study of neoadjuvant anti-PD-1 for oral cavity cancer. Sequenced by immunoSEQ multiplex PCR; TCRdb stores in-frame clones only, minus some. The sample lists about 68,000 clones, 85% occurring once. Noted time point: after neoadjuvant nivolumab, at surgical resection. The sequences come from PBMCs, collected after nivolumab (anti-PD-1) treatment. These TCRs come from a person aged 35-79 years with oral cavity squamous cell carcinoma.

CDR3 loop: CASSVGTGGSQPQHF. Here the CDR3 DNA reads TGTGCCAGCAGTGTAGGGACAGGGGGCAGTCAGCCCCAGCATTTT. This chain joins TRBV6-1 and TRBJ1-5; 12 bases align to TRBD1. Germline CDR1 and CDR2: MNHNS and SASEGT. The CDR3 is 15 amino acids. The trim removed 4 bases at V and 6 bases at J, leaving 4 bases unmatched.

The chain is built from TRBV6-5 and TRBJ2-2; 7 bases fit TRBD2. In germline, CDR1 is MNHEY, CDR2 SVGAGI. The trim removed 6 bases at V and 7 bases at J, leaving 8 bases unmatched. This CDR3 is 14 amino acids long. CDR3 residues: CASRKLALDGELFF. CDR3 in DNA: TGTGCCAGCAGGAAACTAGCGCTTGACGGGGAGCTGTTTTTT.

The chain couples TRBV28 to TRBJ1-1; D is possibly TRBD1 (5 bases). Trimming shortened V by 5 bases and J by 1 base, and 11 bases separated the two germline ends. Looked up from germline, CDR1 is MDHEN and CDR2 is SYDVKM. The CDR3 extends over 14 amino acids. CDR3 in amino acids: CASSPKGWNTEAFF. The CDR3 coding sequence is TGTGCCAGCAGTCCCAAGGGGTGGAACACTGAAGCTTTCTTT.

The chain employs TRBV4-1 and TRBJ2-1, with D unclear. Germline V CDR1 and CDR2: MGHRA, YSYEKL. Trimming removed 1 base at V and 7 bases at J, with 11 bases between. CDR3 length: 14 amino acids. DNA of the CDR3: TGCGCCAGCAGCCAAGTGGGCAAGGCAAATGAGCAGTTCTTC. Translation: CASSQVGKANEQFF.

V and J are TRBV11-3 and TRBJ2-7; 10 positions match TRBD1. Germline values: CDR1 SGHNT, CDR2 YENEEA. The CDR3 spans 19 residues. The V gene end was trimmed by 2 bases and the J gene end by 0 bases; junction bases not matched to a gene: 13. The CDR3 coding sequence is TGTGCCAGCAGCTTAAGGGGGGGACAGGGGTCCCGGAGCTCCTACGAGCAGTACTTC. This codes for CASSLRGGQGSRSSYEQYF.

The chain has TRBV6-1 and TRBJ2-2, with TRBD1 identical over 7 bases. There are 15 residues in the CDR3. V gave up 8 bases and J gave up 5 bases; unmatched junction bases: 11. Germline V gene sequence: CDR1 MNHNS, CDR2 SASEGT. The CDR3 loop is CASQRPGGITGELFF. The CDR3 nucleotides are TGTGCCAGCCAACGACCAGGGGGTATAACCGGGGAGCTGTTTTTT.

The chain links TRBV6-5 to TRBJ2-5, with 7 positions matching TRBD1. Per the germline V gene, CDR1 is MNHEY and CDR2 is SVGAGI. With V trimmed by 5 bases and J by 7 bases, 7 bases remained unmatched. This CDR3 contains 13 residues. For the CDR3, the DNA is TGTGCCAGCAGTGGACAGGCCACCAGGACCCAGTACTTC. Translating gives CASSGQATRTQYF.

CDR3 in amino acids: CASSESGTAGRYGYTF. The CDR3 DNA follows: TGTGCCAGCAGTGAATCGGGCACGGCCGGTCGCTATGGCTACACCTTC. V usage is TRBV25-1 and J usage is TRBJ1-2; D remains unclear. Germline-derived CDR1 and CDR2 are MGHDK and SYGVNS. This CDR3 has 16 amino acids. The V and J ends lost 1 base and 4 bases respectively, with 16 bases between them.

The rearrangement links TRBV27 to TRBJ2-1; a possible D gene is TRBD2 (6 bases). V was cut by 2 bases and J by 5 bases, with 13 bases left in between. Looked up from germline, CDR1 is MNHEY and CDR2 is SMNVEV (reference sequence). The length of the CDR3 is 15 residues. CDR3 loop: CASSLGGAYHNEQFF. In nucleotides, the CDR3 is TGTGCCAGCAGTTTAGGAGGGGCTTATCACAATGAGCAGTTCTTC.

This chain uses TRBV6-1 with TRBJ1-3; D gene uncertain. CDR3 length equals 16 residues. Trimming removed 3 bases from V and 0 bases from J, with 12 bases in between. Looked up from germline, CDR1 is MNHNS and CDR2 is SASEGT. The CDR3 region is CASSDGGLLSGNTIYF. The CDR3 DNA reads as TGTGCCAGCAGTGACGGAGGGCTGCTCTCTGGAAACACCATATATTTT.

This chain links TRBV2 with TRBJ2-5; 8 positions match TRBD2. Germline CDR1 is SNHLY and CDR2 is FYNNEI. The CDR3 is 14 residues long. The V segment lost 4 bases and the J segment 4 bases; nucleotides outside the gene matches: 5. As DNA, the CDR3 is TGTGCCAGCAGTGGACCCCTAGCGGGAGAGACCCAGTACTTC. Protein product: CASSGPLAGETQYF. Variable domain in full (rest from reference TRBV2 and TRBJ2-5): EPEVTQTPSHQVTQMGQEVILRCVPISNHLYFYWYRQILGQKVEFLVSFYNNEISEKSEIFDDQFSVERPDGSNFTLKIRSTKLEDSAMYFCASSGPLAGETQYFGPGTRLLVL.

The rearrangement links TRBV10-1 to TRBJ2-1, with a weak D call TRBD1 (5 bases). The CDR3 covers 13 residues. V was cut by 2 bases and J by 7 bases, with 9 bases left in between. Per the germline V gene, CDR1 is WNHNN and CDR2 is SYGVQD (reference sequence). CDR3 in DNA: TGCGCCAGCAGTGAGCAAGGACAAAATGAGCAGTTCTTC. It specifies CASSEQGQNEQFF.

The chain carries TRBV6-5 and TRBJ2-1; 12 nucleotides line up with TRBD2. CDR1 MNHEY and CDR2 SVGAGI come from the germline V gene. The CDR3 is made up of 14 amino acids. J lost 13 bases, V lost 0 bases, and 4 bases had no gene match. The DNA of the CDR3 is TGTGCCAGCAGTTACTCGACTAGCGGGGGCCAACAGTTCTTC. It specifies CASSYSTSGGQQFF.

The chain has TRBV29-1 and TRBJ2-4; no firm D call. The CDR3 spans 15 residues. The ends were cut back, 0 bases at V and 0 bases at J, with 9 bases in the middle. Germline V gives CDR1 SQVTM, CDR2 ANQGSEA. CDR3 nucleotide sequence: TGCAGCGTTGAAGAAGAACTATTAGCCAAAAACATTCAGTACTTC. It codes for CSVEEELLAKNIQYF.

The rearrangement uses TRBV5-6 and TRBJ2-1, with 10 bases fitting TRBD2. This CDR3 is 16 amino acids long. The germline V gene has CDR1 SGHDT and CDR2 YYEEEE. Unmatched junction bases numbered 8, after V lost 2 bases and J lost 6 bases. The CDR3 is CASSLIEAGGRNEQFF. CDR3 nucleotides: TGTGCCAGCAGCTTAATTGAAGCGGGAGGGCGCAATGAGCAGTTCTTC.

The chain couples TRBV9 to TRBJ1-3, with D hard to call. CDR3 length: 13 residues. Between the trimmed V and J ends, which lost 0 bases and 4 bases, there was a span of 5 bases. Germline V gene data show CDR1 as SGDLS and CDR2 as YYNGEE. CDR3 coding DNA: TGTGCCAGCAGCGTAGACCCCGGAAACACCATATATTTT. Its protein is CASSVDPGNTIYF.

The chain links TRBV25-1 to TRBJ2-1; TRBD2 matches at 11 bases. This CDR3 is 15 amino acids long. The germline gives CDR1 MGHDK, CDR2 SYGVNS. V lost 2 bases and J lost 7; bases outside the gene matches: 4. This chain's CDR3 is CASSETASGRNEQFF. CDR3 in DNA: TGTGCCAGCAGTGAAACTGCTAGCGGGAGGAATGAGCAGTTCTTC.

The V call is TRBV4-1, the J call TRBJ2-4; TRBD1 aligns across 8 bases. The V and J ends lost 4 bases and 7 bases, in that order; junction bases with no gene match: 0. CDR1 is MGHRA and CDR2 is YSYEKL in the germline V gene. This CDR3 has 12 residues. In nucleotides, the CDR3 is TGCGCCAGCAGCCGGACAGGGAACATTCAGTACTTC. Protein: CASSRTGNIQYF.

This rearrangement joins TRBV27 to TRBJ2-3, with 11 positions matching TRBD2. The CDR3 is 15 amino acids. Germline V gives CDR1 MNHEY, CDR2 SMNVEV (reference sequence). The J segment lost 3 bases and the V segment lost 2 bases, leaving 1 base of the junction unmatched. The CDR3 nucleotides read TGTGCCAGCAGTTTAGGGACTAGCGGAACAGATACGCAGTATTTT. Its protein product is CASSLGTSGTDTQYF.

The chain joins TRBV6-1 to TRBJ2-2; no reliable D call. Germline assignment: CDR1 MNHNS and CDR2 SASEGT. Trimming removed 1 base from V and 3 bases from J, with 6 bases in between. The length of the CDR3 is 14 residues. This CDR3 is CASSEEYYTGELFF. The CDR3 region has the DNA TGTGCCAGCAGTGAAGAATACTACACCGGGGAGCTGTTTTTT.

The chain carries TRBV4-2 and TRBJ2-7; TRBD2 matches 9 bases. Germline assignment: CDR1 LGHNA and CDR2 YNFKEQ. V shed 3 bases, J shed 3 bases, and the junction held 6 bases outside the gene matches. The CDR3 totals 15 residues. In DNA form, the CDR3 reads TGTGCCAGCAGCCAGGAACTAGCGGGTGGCTACGAGCAGTACTTC. It translates to CASSQELAGGYEQYF.

In its sample, this clone was seen once. The chain couples TRBV19 to TRBJ1-2, with D unresolved. This CDR3 is built from 13 residues. Germline CDR1 is LNHDA and CDR2 is SQIVND (reference sequence). Trimming took off 6 bases at V and 3 bases at J, with 11 bases between the two ends. For the CDR3, the DNA is TGTGCCAGTAGACCGACGGATTACTATGGCTACACCTTC. Its translation is CASRPTDYYGYTF.

The chain joins TRBV6-5 to TRBJ2-7; D possibly corresponds to TRBD2 (6 bases). The V gene's germline CDR1 is MNHEY and CDR2 SVGAGI. V was trimmed by 6 bases and J by 2 bases, leaving 17 bases between them. The length of the CDR3 is 15 residues. CDR3 nucleotide sequence: TGTGCCAGCAGATACCGGGATCGCGGGACCTACGAGCAGTACTTC. Amino acid sequence: CASRYRDRGTYEQYF.

The chain joins TRBV7-8 to TRBJ2-5, with 9 bases lining up with TRBD1. The CDR3 extends over 14 amino acids. V shed 4 bases and J 5 bases; nucleotides not matched to a gene: 5. Germline V gene data show CDR1 as SGHVS and CDR2 as FQNEAQ. The CDR3 loop is CASSSQGARETQYF. In nucleotides, the CDR3 is TGTGCCAGCAGCTCACAGGGGGCGCGGGAGACCCAGTACTTC.

The chain joins TRBV19 to TRBJ1-5; D ambiguous. Deletions cut 0 bases from V and 4 bases from J, with 7 bases between. The CDR3 length is 14 residues. Germline V lookup: CDR1 LNHDA, CDR2 SQIVND (reference sequence). The chain's CDR3 is CASSIDLSNQPQHF. Written as DNA, the CDR3 is TGTGCCAGTAGTATAGATCTGTCGAATCAGCCCCAGCATTTT. The full variable domain, its missing parts supplied by reference TRBV19 and TRBJ1-5, is DGGITQSPKYLFRKEGQNVTLSCEQNLNHDAMYWYRQDPGQGLRLIYYSQIVNDFQKGDIAEGYSVSREKKESFPLTVTSAQKNPTAFYLCASSIDLSNQPQHFGDGTRLSIL.

The CDR3 reads CASSQTDSNYGYTF. As DNA, the CDR3 is TGTGCCAGCAGCCAAACAGATAGTAACTATGGCTACACCTTC. The chain couples TRBV7-2 to TRBJ1-2; D is unclear. The CDR3 consists of 14 residues. The germline CDR1 and CDR2 sequences are SGHTA and FQGNSA. Trimming removed 5 bases from V and 1 base from J, with 11 bases in between.